The text below deals with one T cell receptor (beta chain). The antigen it recognizes is unknown. Base-call qualities are not available, and no considerably larger clone is one nucleotide away. The data are from a study of blood T cell repertoires in COVID-19 (dated by TCRdb to about 2020). For context, the study as a whole: Samples from collaborators originated in the United States, Italy and Spain and spanned both the acute and convalescent phases of COVID-19. The repertoires were released in a freely available public database intended as a resource for research on the immune response to SARS-CoV-2. The sample metadata nearly always contained a de-identified subject ID, COVID-19 status, age in years and sex. The material from the prospective study consisted of cDNA or gDNA derived from T cells, B-cell-depleted T cells, or PBMCs. Samples were obtained from the ongoing ImmuneRACE study (first 160 participants) and from about 1,300 subjects provided by 6 global collaborators. HLA class I and class II types, where available, came from metadata supplied by the sample provider rather than from assay-based typing. The dataset comprised deeply sampled blood TCRbeta repertoires from subjects exposed to, actively infected with, or recovered from COVID-19.

The collaborating institutions used their own protocols to collect whole blood in K2EDTA tubes. For TCRbeta analysis, collaborators shipped samples as frozen whole blood, isolated PBMCs, or DNA extracted from either of those sample types. The germline ends are 9 bases apart after V is trimmed by 0 bases and J by 1 base. The CDR3 sequence holds 15 residues, the cysteine and phenylalanine included. The read is trimmed to its CDR3 DNA, 45 bases read in frame from base 1. CDR1 and CDR2, looked up from the germline V gene (reference sequence), are PRHDT and FYEKMQ. Broad study findings and their caveats: Clinical and demographic metadata were provided uncurated, with the amount varying by source and participant.

The immunoSEQ Assay, a bias-controlled multiplex PCR, was used to amplify TCRbeta CDR3 regions from genomic DNA. Regarding the original processing steps: Nucleated cell counts per sample were estimated from amplification of reference gene primers within the assay. To quantify the absolute abundance of each unique TCRbeta CDR3 rearrangement, sequence reads were collapsed and filtered. For each sample, productive Simpson clonality was calculated as the square root of Simpson's diversity index over productive rearrangements. TCRdb provides this immuneACCESS table in a form limited to in-frame rearrangements. Some clones are lacking; in checked studies, under half of them reflect an unresolved V gene, and why the rest are absent is not known. V and J calls and clone size come straight from that table; D and trimming were deduced from the DNA. The sample table holds approximately 200,000 clones, of which about 86% were seen once. The ten most abundant clones make up approximately 1.5% of the sample.

This clonotype was obtained from a man in his late teens or twenties with active or convalescent COVID-19. In this chain, TRBV13 is recombined with TRBJ1-1; TRBD1 is a weak D gene call, 6 bases matching. Sequencing was done on a sample of peripheral blood. The CDR3 amino acid sequence is: CASSLGGGPNTEAFF. The nucleotides read TGTGCCAGCAGCTTAGGCGGGGGGCCGAACACTGAAGCTTTCTTT.